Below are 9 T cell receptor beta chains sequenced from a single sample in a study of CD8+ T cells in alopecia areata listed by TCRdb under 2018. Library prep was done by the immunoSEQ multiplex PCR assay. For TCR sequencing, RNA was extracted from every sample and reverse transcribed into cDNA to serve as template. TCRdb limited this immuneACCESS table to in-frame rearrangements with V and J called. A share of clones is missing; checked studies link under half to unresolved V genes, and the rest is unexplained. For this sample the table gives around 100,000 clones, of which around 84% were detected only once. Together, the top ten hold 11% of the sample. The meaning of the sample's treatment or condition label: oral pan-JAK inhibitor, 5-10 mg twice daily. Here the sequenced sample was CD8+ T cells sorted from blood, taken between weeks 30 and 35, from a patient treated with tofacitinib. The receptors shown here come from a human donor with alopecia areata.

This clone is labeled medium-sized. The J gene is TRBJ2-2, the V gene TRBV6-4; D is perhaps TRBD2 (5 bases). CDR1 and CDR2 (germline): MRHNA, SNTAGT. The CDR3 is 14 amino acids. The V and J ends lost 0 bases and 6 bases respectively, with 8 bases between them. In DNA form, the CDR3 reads TGTGCCAGCAGTGACTCAACCGGGGCCGGGGAGCTGTTTTTT. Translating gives CASSDSTGAGELFF.

The CDR3, as DNA: TGTGCCAGCAGCCCAAGCGGGGGACTAAGCACAGATACGCAGTATTTT. Protein: CASSPSGGLSTDTQYF. This chain uses TRBV9 with TRBJ2-3, with TRBD2 matching over 8 bases. This CDR3 is built from 16 residues. In germline, CDR1 is SGDLS, CDR2 YYNGEE. V gave up 4 bases and J gave up 0 bases; unmatched junction bases: 7.

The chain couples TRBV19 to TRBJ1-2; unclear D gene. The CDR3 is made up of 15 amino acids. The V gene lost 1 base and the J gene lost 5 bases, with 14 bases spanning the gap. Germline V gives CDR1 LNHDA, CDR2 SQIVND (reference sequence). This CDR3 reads CASSIGVPPIYGYTF. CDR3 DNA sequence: TGTGCCAGTAGTATAGGGGTTCCGCCGATATATGGCTACACCTTC.

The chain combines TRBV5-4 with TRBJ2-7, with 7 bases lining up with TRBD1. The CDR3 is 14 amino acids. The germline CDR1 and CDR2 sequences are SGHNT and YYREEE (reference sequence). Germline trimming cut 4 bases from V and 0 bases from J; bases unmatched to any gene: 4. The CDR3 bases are TGTGCCAGCAGCCCGGACAGGAGCTCCTACGAGCAGTACTTC. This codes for CASSPDRSSYEQYF.

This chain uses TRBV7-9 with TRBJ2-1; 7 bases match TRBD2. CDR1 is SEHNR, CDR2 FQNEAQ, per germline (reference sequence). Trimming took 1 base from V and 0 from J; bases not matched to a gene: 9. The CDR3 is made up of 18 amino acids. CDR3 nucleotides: TGTGCCAGCAGCTTAGTTTACGAGACTAGCAGCTCCTACAATGAGCAGTTCTTC. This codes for CASSLVYETSSSYNEQFF.

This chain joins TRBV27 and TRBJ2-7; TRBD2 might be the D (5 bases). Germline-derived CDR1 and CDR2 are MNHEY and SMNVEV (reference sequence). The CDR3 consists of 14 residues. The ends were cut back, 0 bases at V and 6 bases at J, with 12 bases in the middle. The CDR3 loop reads CASSLSRRVGEQYF. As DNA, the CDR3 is TGTGCCAGCAGTTTATCGAGGCGGGTGGGCGAGCAGTACTTC.

CDR3 region: CASRLGANTEAFF. The CDR3 nucleotides are TGTGCCAGCAGACTAGGGGCGAACACTGAAGCTTTCTTT. V is TRBV27 and J is TRBJ1-1, with a possible D match to TRBD1 (5 bases). Trimming stripped 6 bases from V and 1 base from J, with 9 bases between. The CDR3 runs 13 residues. The germline V gene encodes CDR1 MNHEY and CDR2 SMNVEV (reference sequence).

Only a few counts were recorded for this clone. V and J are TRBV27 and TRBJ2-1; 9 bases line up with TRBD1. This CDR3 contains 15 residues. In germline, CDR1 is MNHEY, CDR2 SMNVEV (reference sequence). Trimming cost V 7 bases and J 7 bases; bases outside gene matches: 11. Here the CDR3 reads CASTITGGGSNEQFF. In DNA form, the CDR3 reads TGTGCCAGCACCATTACAGGGGGCGGGAGTAATGAGCAGTTCTTC.

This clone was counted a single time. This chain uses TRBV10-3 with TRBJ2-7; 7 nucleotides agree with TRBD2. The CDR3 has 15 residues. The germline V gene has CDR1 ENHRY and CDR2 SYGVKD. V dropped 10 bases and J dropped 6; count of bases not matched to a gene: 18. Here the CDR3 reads CATEGPPGGRLEQYF. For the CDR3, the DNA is TGTGCCACCGAGGGCCCCCCGGGAGGCCGCCTCGAGCAGTACTTC.